Presented here are 23 T cell receptor beta chains from one specimen sequenced in a study of blood T cell repertoires in COVID-19. TCRdb keeps only in-frame clones here, not all; method: immunoSEQ multiplex PCR. The table lists roughly 460,000 clones, 85% to 90% of them singletons. Sequencing input: peripheral blood. All receptors derive from a man between 18 and 29 years old with COVID-19, enrolled during active disease.

This sequence joins TRBV19 and TRBJ2-7; 12 bases fit TRBD1. The CDR3 totals 16 residues. In germline, CDR1 is LNHDA, CDR2 SQIVND (reference sequence). The trim removed 4 bases at V and 5 bases at J, leaving 9 bases unmatched. For the CDR3, the DNA is TGTGCCAGTAGTAACCTCCCGGGACAGGGGGCCCACGAGCAGTACTTC. Translated, it gives CASSNLPGQGAHEQYF. The entire variable domain, with the rest obtained from reference TRBV19 and TRBJ2-7, is as follows: DGGITQSPKYLFRKEGQNVTLSCEQNLNHDAMYWYRQDPGQGLRLIYYSQIVNDFQKGDIAEGYSVSREKKESFPLTVTSAQKNPTAFYLCASSNLPGQGAHEQYFGPGTRLTVT.

This rearrangement joins TRBV10-3 to TRBJ2-3, with 8 nucleotides matching TRBD1. The CDR3 runs 13 residues. The V gene end was trimmed by 6 bases and the J gene end by 2 bases; junction bases not matched to a gene: 1. Germline loops: CDR1 ENHRY, CDR2 SYGVKD. CDR3 loop: CAIRDRDTDTQYF. CDR3 bases: TGTGCCATCAGGGACAGGGACACAGATACGCAGTATTTT.

This clone was observed once. The chain is built from TRBV12-3 or TRBV12-4 and TRBJ2-7, with D unclear. The CDR3 totals 12 residues. V gave up 6 bases and J gave up 4 bases, with 10 bases separating them. CDR3 nucleotide sequence: TGTGCCAGCAGAGGCCCGGAGTACGAGCAGTACTTC. Residues: CASRGPEYEQYF.

The chain uses TRBV5-1 and TRBJ2-1, with 10 positions matching TRBD2. The junction had 5 bases not matched to a gene; V was cut back by 1 base and J by 7 bases. Germline V gives CDR1 SGHRS, CDR2 YFSETQ. This CDR3 contains 15 residues. The CDR3 bases are TGCGCCAGCAGCTTGTTCCTAGCGGGAGATAATGAGCAGTTCTTC. It translates to CASSLFLAGDNEQFF.

DNA of the CDR3: TGTGCCAGTAGTACGGGGGTAGATCAGCCCCAGCATTTT. Its protein is CASSTGVDQPQHF. V and J are TRBV19 and TRBJ1-5, with TRBD1 as a possible D gene (5 bases). This CDR3 region has 13 residues. Germline CDR1 reads LNHDA; CDR2 reads SQIVND (reference sequence). V lost 4 bases and J 5 bases, leaving 9 bases between the germline ends.

This clone appeared once. This sequence joins TRBV5-1 and TRBJ2-4, with 9 bases identical to TRBD2. The CDR3 spans 15 residues. Losses at the gene ends were 5 bases for V and 6 bases for J; bases not matched to a gene: 9. The germline V gene encodes CDR1 SGHRS and CDR2 YFSETQ. CDR3: CASSRGSGGLNIQYF. CDR3 sequence (DNA): TGCGCCAGCAGTCGGGGTAGCGGGGGACTAAACATTCAGTACTTC.

The V gene is TRBV10-1, the J gene TRBJ2-7; TRBD1 matches at 9 bases. CDR3 length: 15 amino acids. The germline V gene has CDR1 WNHNN and CDR2 SYGVQD (reference sequence). The trim removed 6 bases at V and 5 bases at J, leaving 11 bases unmatched. The CDR3 DNA reads as TGCGCCAGCAGCGACCCGGGACAGGGAATTAACGAGCAGTACTTC. Translated, it gives CASSDPGQGINEQYF.

The J gene is TRBJ2-1, the V gene TRBV7-9; unclear D gene. Germline CDR1 reads SEHNR; CDR2 reads FQNEAQ (reference sequence). The CDR3 spans 13 residues. Trimming pared 2 bases from V and 8 bases from J, leaving 10 bases between. CDR3 sequence: CASSLNAVHEQFF. In DNA form, the CDR3 reads TGTGCCAGCAGCTTAAACGCGGTCCATGAGCAGTTCTTC.

V is TRBV24-1 and J is TRBJ2-1; 10 bases map to TRBD1. Germline V CDR1 and CDR2: KGHDR, SFDVKD. The CDR3 is 15 amino acids. After removal of 3 bases from V and 8 bases from J, the junction contained 6 bases not matched to a gene. CDR3 region: CATSDGGQGGDEQFF. The CDR3 DNA reads as TGTGCCACCAGTGATGGCGGACAGGGGGGCGATGAGCAGTTCTTC.

This clone showed up just once. The V and J genes are TRBV30 and TRBJ2-3; possibly TRBD2 for D (6 bases). V was shortened by 4 bases and J by 0 bases, with 11 bases between the two germline ends. Looked up from germline, CDR1 is GTSNPN and CDR2 is SVGIG (reference sequence). The CDR3 sequence is 14 residues long. The chain's CDR3 is CAWNGGASTDTQYF. The CDR3 nucleotides read TGTGCCTGGAATGGCGGGGCCAGCACAGATACGCAGTATTTT.

This clone came up once. The chain recombines TRBV13 with TRBJ2-7; 8 nucleotides agree with TRBD2. Trimming at V came to 6 bases and at J to 3 bases, leaving 7 bases not matched to a gene. Germline-derived CDR1 and CDR2 are PRHDT and FYEKMQ (reference sequence). The CDR3 contains 14 residues. This CDR3 reads CASRETGTSYEQYF. The DNA for the CDR3 is TGTGCCAGCAGGGAGACCGGGACTAGCTACGAGCAGTACTTC.

The rearrangement joins TRBV4-1 to TRBJ1-5; TRBD1 agrees at 9 bases. Germline CDR1 is MGHRA and CDR2 is YSYEKL. CDR3 size: 13 residues. J lost 7 bases, V lost 3 bases, and 1 base had no gene match. CDR3 sequence (DNA): TGCGCCAGCAGCCACGACAGGGGGCAGCCCCAGCATTTT. Its translation: CASSHDRGQPQHF.

The chain uses TRBV4-1 and TRBJ2-2, with D maybe TRBD1 (6 bases). V lost 0 bases and J lost 4, with 18 bases in between. This CDR3 contains 18 residues. CDR1 MGHRA and CDR2 YSYEKL come from the germline V gene. In DNA, the CDR3 is TGCGCCAGCAGCCAAGAGCGCTATGGACAGCTCTCCACCGGGGAGCTGTTTTTT. Translation: CASSQERYGQLSTGELFF.

The V and J genes are TRBV5-4 and TRBJ2-7; D is uncertain. Trimming took off 0 bases at V and 6 bases at J, with 16 bases between the two ends. CDR1 and CDR2 (germline): SGHNT, YYREEE (reference sequence). The CDR3 has 15 residues. This CDR3 is CASSLVADLAAEQYF. CDR3 sequence (DNA): TGTGCCAGCAGCTTGGTGGCAGATCTTGCTGCCGAGCAGTACTTC. Supplemented by reference TRBV5-4 and TRBJ2-7, the full variable domain reads ETGVTQSPTHLIKTRGQQVTLRCSSQSGHNTVSWYQQALGQGPQFIFQYYREEENGRGNFPPRFSGLQFPNYSSELNVNALELDDSALYLCASSLVADLAAEQYFGPGTRLTVT.

The chain carries TRBV19 and TRBJ2-7; 12 bases map to TRBD1. Germline-derived CDR1 and CDR2 are LNHDA and SQIVND (reference sequence). V was pared by 5 bases and J by 5 bases, with 7 bases of the junction left unmatched. CDR3 length equals 15 residues. This CDR3 is CASSLPGTGGHEQYF. In DNA, the CDR3 is TGTGCCAGTAGTCTCCCCGGGACAGGGGGCCACGAGCAGTACTTC.

This chain uses TRBV6-5 with TRBJ1-1; D may be TRBD1 (6 bases). Germline V gene lookup returns CDR1 MNHEY and CDR2 SVGAGI. The ends were cut back, 4 bases at V and 4 bases at J, with 16 bases in the middle. The length of the CDR3 is 15 residues. The CDR3 DNA is TGTGCCAGCAGTTCGCACAGGGTGGGAATCACTGAAGCTTTCTTT. Residues: CASSSHRVGITEAFF.

V usage is TRBV11-2 and J usage is TRBJ2-1; 7 positions agree with TRBD2. The germline gives CDR1 SGHAT, CDR2 FQNNGV. The CDR3 totals 20 residues. The J segment lost 0 bases and the V segment lost 0 bases, leaving 14 bases of the junction unmatched. The CDR3, as DNA: TGTGCCAGCAGCTTAGATTCTAGCGGATCTTATCCCAGCTCCTACAATGAGCAGTTCTTC. This sequence encodes CASSLDSSGSYPSSYNEQFF. Complete variable domain (other parts from reference TRBV11-2 and TRBJ2-1): EAGVAQSPRYKIIEKRQSVAFWCNPISGHATLYWYQQILGQGPKLLIQFQNNGVVDDSQLPKDRFSAERLKGVDSTLKIQPAKLEDSAVYLCASSLDSSGSYPSSYNEQFFGPGTRLTVL.

This sequence joins TRBV7-9 and TRBJ2-5; D might be TRBD1 (7 bases). Trimming took off 5 bases at V and 2 bases at J, with 15 bases between the two ends. This CDR3 spans 15 amino acids. Germline V gene sequence: CDR1 SEHNR, CDR2 FQNEAQ (reference sequence). CDR3 sequence reads: CASSQRQGGQETQYF. The CDR3 DNA sequence: TGTGCCAGCAGCCAAAGACAGGGAGGACAAGAGACCCAGTACTTC. The full variable domain, in which reference TRBV7-9 and TRBJ2-5 provide the parts outside the CDR3, is DTGVSQNPRHKITKRGQNVTFRCDPISEHNRLYWYRQTLGQGPEFLTYFQNEAQLEKSRLLSDRFSAERPKGSFSTLEIQRTEQGDSAMYLCASSQRQGGQETQYFGPGTRLLVL.

This clone has just a few counts. This sequence joins TRBV6-2 or TRBV6-3 and TRBJ2-7; 12 bases line up with TRBD2. Germline V gene data show CDR1 as MNHEY and CDR2 as SVGEGT. V shed 0 bases, J shed 7 bases, and the junction held 7 bases outside the gene matches. The length of the CDR3 is 16 residues. CDR3 region: CASSYSLAGGLGEQYF. DNA for the CDR3: TGTGCCAGCAGTTACTCCCTAGCGGGGGGGCTGGGGGAGCAGTACTTC.

The chain employs TRBV12-3 or TRBV12-4 and TRBJ2-2, with D unresolved. This CDR3 region has 12 residues. With 6 bases removed from V and 5 bases from J, the gap between germline ends came to 7 bases. In DNA form, the CDR3 reads TGTGCCAGCAGAACACCAACCGGGGAGCTGTTTTTT. Amino acid sequence: CASRTPTGELFF.

The J gene is TRBJ2-2, the V gene TRBV3-1 (or the pseudogene TRBV3-2); D is unresolved. Trimming removed 4 bases at V and 7 bases at J, with 7 bases between. CDR1 LGHDT and CDR2 YNNKEL come from the germline V gene (reference sequence). This CDR3 has 12 amino acids. For the CDR3, the DNA is TGTGCCAGCAGCCTTGAGGACGGGGAGCTGTTTTTT. Its protein is CASSLEDGELFF.

The chain links TRBV3-1 (or the pseudogene TRBV3-2) to TRBJ2-7, with TRBD1 matching 8 bases. The CDR3 covers 15 residues. V trimming: 4 bases; J trimming: 2 bases; junction bases outside the gene matches: 7. Per germline, CDR1 LGHDT and CDR2 YNNKEL (reference sequence). The CDR3 protein is CASSPWTGQAYEQYF. CDR3 coding DNA: TGTGCCAGCAGCCCTTGGACAGGGCAGGCCTACGAGCAGTACTTC.

The chain has TRBV9 and TRBJ2-2, with TRBD1 matching 11 bases. The CDR3 loop spans 16 amino acids. J was trimmed by 0 bases and V by 3 bases; bases with no gene match: 1. Looked up from germline, CDR1 is SGDLS and CDR2 is YYNGEE. The CDR3 bases are TGTGCCAGCAGCGGGACAGGGGGCACGAACACCGGGGAGCTGTTTTTT. Amino acids: CASSGTGGTNTGELFF.